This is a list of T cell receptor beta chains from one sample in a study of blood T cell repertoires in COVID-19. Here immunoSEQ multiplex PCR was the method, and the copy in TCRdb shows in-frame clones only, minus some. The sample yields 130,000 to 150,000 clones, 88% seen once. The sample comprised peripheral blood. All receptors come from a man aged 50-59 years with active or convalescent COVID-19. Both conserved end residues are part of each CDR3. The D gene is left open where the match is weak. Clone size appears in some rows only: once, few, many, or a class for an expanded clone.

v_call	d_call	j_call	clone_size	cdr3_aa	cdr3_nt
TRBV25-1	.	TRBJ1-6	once	CASSVRGSLSPLHF	TGTGCCAGCAGTGTCAGGGGATCTCTTTCACCCCTCCACTTT
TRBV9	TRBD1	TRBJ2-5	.	CASSVLDRGDQETQYF	TGTGCCAGCAGCGTCCTAGACAGGGGGGACCAAGAGACCCAGTACTTC
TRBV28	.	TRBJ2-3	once	CASSLLSLGDTQYF	TGTGCCAGCAGTTTACTATCGTTGGGCGATACGCAGTATTTT
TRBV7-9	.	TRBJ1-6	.	CASSLVPPQGNSPLHF	TGTGCCAGCAGCTTAGTACCACCACAGGGCAATTCACCCCTCCACTTT
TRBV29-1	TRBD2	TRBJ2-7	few	CSVGGLAGMEQYF	TGCAGCGTGGGGGGTCTAGCGGGTATGGAGCAGTACTTC
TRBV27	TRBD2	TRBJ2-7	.	CASSSATSGNIYPYEQYF	TGTGCCAGCAGTTCGGCGACTAGCGGGAATATCTACCCTTACGAGCAGTACTTC
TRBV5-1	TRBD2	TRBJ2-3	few	CASSMGLAGGLTDTQYF	TGCGCCAGCAGCATGGGACTAGCGGGAGGCCTCACAGATACGCAGTATTTT
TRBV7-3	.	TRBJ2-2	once	CASSLGSGNTGELFF	TGTGCCAGCAGCCTTGGTTCAGGGAACACCGGGGAGCTGTTTTTT
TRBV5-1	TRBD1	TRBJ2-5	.	CASSPGTGPQETQYF	TGCGCCAGCAGCCCTGGGACAGGGCCCCAAGAGACCCAGTACTTC
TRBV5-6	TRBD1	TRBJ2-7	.	CASRRTGDSYEQYF	TGTGCCAGCAGGAGGACAGGGGACTCCTACGAGCAGTACTTC
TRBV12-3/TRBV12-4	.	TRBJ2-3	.	CASSSQGDTQYF	TGTGCCAGCAGTTCCCAGGGAGATACGCAGTATTTT
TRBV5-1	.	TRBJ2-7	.	CASSTQGGVYEQYF	TGCGCCAGCAGCACACAGGGTGGAGTCTACGAGCAGTACTTC
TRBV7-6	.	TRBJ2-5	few	CASSLGLRGLTWETQYF	TGTGCCAGCAGCTTAGGGTTGCGGGGGCTGACCTGGGAGACCCAGTACTTC
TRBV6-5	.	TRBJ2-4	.	CASSYRGNNIQYF	TGTGCCAGCAGTTACAGGGGTAATAACATTCAGTACTTC
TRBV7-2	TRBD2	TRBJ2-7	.	CASSQAGYEQYF	TGTGCCAGCAGCCAAGCGGGGTACGAGCAGTACTTC
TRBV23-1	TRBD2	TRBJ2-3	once	CASSQCGGGRMSDTQYF	TGCGCCAGCAGTCAATGTGGTGGCGGGAGAATGTCAGATACGCAGTATTTT
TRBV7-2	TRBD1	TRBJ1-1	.	CASSPGTGMNTEAFF	TGTGCCAGCAGCCCCGGGACAGGGATGAACACTGAAGCTTTCTTT
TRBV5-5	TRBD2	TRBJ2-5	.	CASSLRPAGKVETQYF	TGTGCCAGCAGCTTGAGGCCAGCGGGAAAGGTAGAGACCCAGTACTTC
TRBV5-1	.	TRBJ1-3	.	CASRRESSGNTIYF	TGCGCCAGCAGGCGGGAAAGCTCTGGAAACACCATATATTTT
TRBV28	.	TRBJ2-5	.	CASSFGGAGQETQYF	TGTGCCAGCAGTTTTGGCGGTGCAGGGCAGGAGACCCAGTACTTC
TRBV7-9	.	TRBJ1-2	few	CASRPAGAVKESGYTF	TGTGCCAGCAGACCTGCAGGGGCGGTCAAGGAGTCTGGCTACACCTTC
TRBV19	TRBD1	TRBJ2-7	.	CASSSDRGYEQYF	TGTGCCAGTAGTAGCGACAGGGGCTACGAGCAGTACTTC
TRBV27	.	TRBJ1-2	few	CASSLSSRGTRYTF	TGTGCCAGCAGTTTATCGAGTAGGGGGACACGCTACACCTTC
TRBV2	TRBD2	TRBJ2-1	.	CASSLASGRYEQFF	TGTGCCAGCTCTTTGGCTAGCGGGAGGTATGAGCAGTTCTTC
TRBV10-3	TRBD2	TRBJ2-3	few	CAISEASGAISTDTQYF	TGTGCCATCAGTGAGGCTAGCGGAGCTATTAGCACAGATACGCAGTATTTT
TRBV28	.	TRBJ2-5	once	CASSLTGGVETQYF	TGTGCCAGCAGTTTAACAGGTGGGGTGGAGACCCAGTACTTC
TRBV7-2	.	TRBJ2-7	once	CASSRSGGSYEQYF	TGTGCCAGCAGCCGGAGTGGCGGAAGCTACGAGCAGTACTTC
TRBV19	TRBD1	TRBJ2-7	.	CASRNRDRGRYEQYF	TGTGCCAGTAGAAACCGGGACAGGGGTCGCTACGAGCAGTACTTC
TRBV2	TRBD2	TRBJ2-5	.	CASKLAGETQYF	TGTGCCAGCAAGCTAGCGGGAGAGACCCAGTACTTC
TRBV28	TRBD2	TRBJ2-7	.	CATKGGGTGGTSGRYEQYF	TGTGCCACCAAGGGGGGGGGCACCGGAGGGACTAGCGGGAGGTACGAGCAGTACTTC
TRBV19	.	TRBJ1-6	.	CASSTAGRSSPLHF	TGTGCCAGTAGCACAGCAGGTCGTAGTTCACCCCTCCACTTT
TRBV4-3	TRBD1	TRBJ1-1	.	CASSQDRAGGEGHTEAFF	TGCGCCAGCAGCCAAGATCGTGCAGGGGGCGAAGGGCACACTGAAGCTTTCTTT
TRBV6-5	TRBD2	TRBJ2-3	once	CASSSRGRGGTDTQYF	TGTGCCAGCAGTTCCCGGGGGAGGGGTGGCACAGATACGCAGTATTTT
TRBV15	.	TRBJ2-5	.	CATSRLRLDLGIFQETQYF	TGTGCCACCAGCAGACTCCGACTAGATCTTGGGATCTTTCAAGAGACCCAGTACTTC
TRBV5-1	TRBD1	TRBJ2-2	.	CASSGGQGNTGELFF	TGCGCCAGCAGCGGAGGACAGGGAAACACCGGGGAGCTGTTTTTT
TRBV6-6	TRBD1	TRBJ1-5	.	CASSYGDRENQPQHF	TGTGCCAGCAGTTACGGGGACAGGGAGAATCAGCCCCAGCATTTT
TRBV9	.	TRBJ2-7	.	CASSAQGWDEQYF	TGTGCCAGCAGCGCCCAGGGGTGGGACGAGCAGTACTTC
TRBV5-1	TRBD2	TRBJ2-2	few	CASSSPPLAGVFGELFF	TGCGCCAGCAGCTCACCGCCACTAGCGGGAGTTTTCGGGGAGCTGTTTTTT
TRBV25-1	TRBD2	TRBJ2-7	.	CASSDWTSGGPRQNF	TGTGCCAGCAGTGACTGGACTAGCGGGGGACCTAGGCAGAACTTC
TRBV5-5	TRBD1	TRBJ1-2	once	CASAPGQVSNYGYTF	TGTGCCAGCGCCCCTGGACAGGTTTCTAACTATGGCTACACCTTC
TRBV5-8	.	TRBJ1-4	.	CASSLARGINEKLFF	TGTGCCAGCAGCTTGGCCCGGGGGATTAATGAAAAACTGTTTTTT
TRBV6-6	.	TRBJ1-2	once	CASSYGRGFESGYTF	TGTGCCAGCAGTTACGGGCGGGGGTTTGAGTCTGGCTACACCTTC
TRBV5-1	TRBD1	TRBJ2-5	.	CASRGQLQETQYF	TGCGCCAGCAGGGGACAGCTCCAAGAGACCCAGTACTTC
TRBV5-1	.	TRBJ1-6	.	CASSLAPGQPLHF	TGCGCCAGCAGCTTGGCCCCAGGGCAACCCCTCCACTTT
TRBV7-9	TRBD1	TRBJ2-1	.	CASSPRGQRDNEQFF	TGTGCCAGCAGCCCAAGGGGGCAAAGAGACAATGAGCAGTTCTTC
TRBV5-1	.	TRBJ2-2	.	CASSSPRDTLTTGELFF	TGCGCCAGCAGCTCGCCCCGGGACACGCTCACTACCGGGGAGCTGTTTTTT
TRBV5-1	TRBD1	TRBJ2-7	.	CASSPGTVSYEQYF	TGCGCCAGCAGCCCGGGGACAGTTTCCTACGAGCAGTACTTC
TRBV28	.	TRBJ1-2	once	CASSFQGNYGYTF	TGTGCCAGCAGTTTTCAGGGGAACTATGGCTACACCTTC
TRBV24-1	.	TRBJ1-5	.	CATSDSRRGNGNQPQHF	TGTGCCACCAGTGATTCCCGCAGGGGTAATGGCAATCAGCCCCAGCATTTT
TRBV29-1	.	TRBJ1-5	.	CSVSTGGQPQHF	TGCAGCGTTTCGACCGGGGGTCAGCCCCAGCATTTT
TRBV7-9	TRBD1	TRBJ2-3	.	CASSSPRGPDTQYF	TGTGCCAGCAGCTCCCCCAGGGGGCCAGATACGCAGTATTTT
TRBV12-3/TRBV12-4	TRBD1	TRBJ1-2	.	CASSAGGSYGYTF	TGTGCCAGCAGTGCAGGGGGCAGCTATGGCTACACCTTC
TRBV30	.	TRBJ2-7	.	CAWSVIGGISYEQYF	TGTGCCTGGAGTGTAATCGGCGGGATTTCCTACGAGCAGTACTTC
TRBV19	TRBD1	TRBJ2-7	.	CASSTTGTGAYEQYF	TGTGCCAGTAGTACAACCGGGACAGGGGCCTACGAGCAGTACTTC
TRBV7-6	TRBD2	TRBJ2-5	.	CASSLTSAARETQYF	TGTGCCAGCAGCCTGACTAGCGCAGCTCGGGAGACCCAGTACTTC
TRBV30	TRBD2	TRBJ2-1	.	CAWGPPGLAGGYNEQFF	TGTGCCTGGGGACCCCCCGGACTAGCGGGAGGTTACAATGAGCAGTTCTTC
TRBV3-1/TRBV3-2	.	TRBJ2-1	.	CASSQASNEQFF	TGTGCCAGCAGCCAAGCTAGTAATGAGCAGTTCTTC